What follows is one T cell receptor beta chain and its context. Its target antigen remains unknown. No per-base quality is available; no much larger clone lies one base away. A second Seattle source provided samples from volunteer blood donors who had recovered from COVID-19. The collaborating institutions used their own protocols to collect whole blood in K2EDTA tubes. For TCRbeta analysis, collaborator samples were shipped as frozen whole blood, as isolated PBMCs, or as DNA extracted from either sample type. CDR1 is given as SGHAT and CDR2 as FQNNGV, both from the germline V gene. V loses 0 bases, J loses 6 bases, and the germline ends lie 12 bases apart. Including cysteine and phenylalanine, the CDR3 has 15 amino acids. Of the read, only the CDR3 DNA is kept; its 45 bases are in frame from base 1. The data were taken from a study of blood T cell repertoires in COVID-19 (dated by TCRdb to about 2020). Context from the whole study: Collaborator samples came from the United States, Italy and Spain and covered acute and convalescent phases of COVID-19. The prospective study material was composed of cDNA or gDNA derived from T cells, B-cell-depleted T cells, or PBMCs. The dataset comprised deeply sampled blood TCRbeta repertoires from subjects exposed to, actively infected with, or recovered from COVID-19. A freely available public database, intended as a resource for researchers studying the immune response to SARS-CoV-2, is where the repertoires were released. The samples were drawn from two sources: the first 160 participants of the ongoing ImmuneRACE study, and fewer than 1,500 subjects contributed by 6 global collaborators. Nearly every sample came with metadata listing a de-identified subject ID, COVID-19 status, age in years and sex. Where available, HLA class I and class II types were taken from metadata supplied by the sample provider and were not determined by assay-based typing. Beyond this particular receptor, the publication reports: How much clinical and demographic metadata was included differed by source and by participant, and the metadata was provided uncurated.

The immunoSEQ Assay, a bias-controlled multiplex PCR, was used to amplify TCRbeta CDR3 regions from genomic DNA. As for the original processing: The number of nucleated cells in each sample was estimated by amplification of reference gene primers within the assay. To quantify the absolute abundance of each unique TCRbeta CDR3 rearrangement, sequence reads were collapsed and filtered. For each sample, productive Simpson clonality was calculated as the square root of Simpson's diversity index over productive rearrangements. The immuneACCESS repertoire file appears here via TCRdb, limited to in-frame rearrangements. These files lack a portion of the clones; in checked studies, under half of the deficit traces to unresolved V genes, and the cause of the others is not known. From that table come the V and J calls and clone size; the DNA was used to work out D and trimming. Present in this sample are roughly 330,000 clones, roughly 90% of which were seen just once. Of the sample, 5% to 7% is held by the ten largest clones.

The receptor chain draws on TRBV11-2 and TRBJ2-1; TRBD2 is a possible D gene, resting on 5 matching bases. Sequencing used peripheral blood. This receptor was identified in a man between 18 and 35 years old who had recovered from COVID-19. The nucleotides are TGTGCCAGCAGCTTAGAGTGGGTAGGAGGCAATGAGCAGTTCTTC. This sequence encodes CASSLEWVGGNEQFF.